The 13 T cell receptor beta chains reported below all come from one sample, sequenced in a study of radiation and T cells in renal cell carcinoma. Sequencing used immunoSEQ multiplex PCR; TCRdb keeps in-frame clones, though not all of them. The data contain about 140,000 clones, around 78% of them singletons. The time point here: baseline pretreatment blood. The treatment was: 15 Gy SBRT to primary tumor, nephrectomy 4 weeks later. The sample consisted of blood, taken from a patient whose treatment included radiotherapy and nephrectomy. The receptor set was obtained from a woman in her forties or fifties with renal cell carcinoma.

The chain couples TRBV9 to TRBJ2-6; 12 bases fit TRBD2. Trimming removed 0 bases from V and 0 bases from J; junction bases left unmatched: 10. The CDR3 has 21 residues. CDR1 is SGDLS and CDR2 is YYNGEE in the germline V gene. CDR3 sequence reads: CASSVAPASGRVASGANVLTF. The DNA for the CDR3 is TGTGCCAGCAGCGTAGCTCCGGCTAGCGGGAGGGTGGCCTCTGGGGCCAACGTCCTGACTTTC.

The chain recombines TRBV25-1 with TRBJ2-7, with D perhaps being TRBD1 or TRBD2 (6 bases each). Germline V gene sequence: CDR1 MGHDK, CDR2 SYGVNS. Deletions cut 5 bases from V and 6 bases from J, with 17 bases between. This CDR3 is built from 14 residues. CDR3 sequence (DNA): TGTGCCAGCAGTCAACCACACGGGGGCGCCGAGCAGTACTTC. Translation gives CASSQPHGGAEQYF.

The gene calls are TRBV7-2 and TRBJ2-7, with 8 bases aligning to TRBD2. The CDR3 spans 16 residues. Germline CDR1 is SGHTA and CDR2 is FQGNSA. J gave up 5 bases and V 4 bases, and 13 bases lay outside the gene matches. CDR3 protein: CASSSAGRRGVDEQYF. In DNA form, the CDR3 reads TGTGCCAGCAGCTCTGCTGGACGGCGGGGGGTGGACGAGCAGTACTTC.

This clone was recorded a few times. The V and J genes are TRBV2 and TRBJ1-4; tentative D call: TRBD1 (5 bases). Germline V gene sequence: CDR1 SNHLY, CDR2 FYNNEI. There are 14 residues in the CDR3. V shed 4 bases and J shed 7 bases, with 13 bases lying between them. The CDR3 sequence: CASSVGGAGEKLFF. CDR3 nucleotide sequence: TGTGCCAGCAGTGTTGGAGGGGCTGGTGAAAAACTGTTTTTT.

The chain employs TRBV6-5 and TRBJ1-2; 8 bases align to TRBD1. The J segment lost 5 bases and the V segment lost 5 bases, leaving 4 bases of the junction unmatched. The CDR3 loop spans 13 amino acids. Germline assignment: CDR1 MNHEY and CDR2 SVGAGI. The CDR3 is CASSTDRDYGYTF. The CDR3 nucleotides read TGTGCCAGCAGTACGGACAGGGATTATGGCTACACCTTC.

The chain uses TRBV5-1 and TRBJ2-3, with 7 bases lining up with TRBD1. The CDR3 consists of 15 residues. J was trimmed by 4 bases and V by 3 bases; bases with no gene match: 8. CDR1 is SGHRS and CDR2 is YFSETQ in the germline V gene. The CDR3 is CASSSITGDADTQYF. DNA of the CDR3: TGCGCCAGCAGCTCGATTACAGGGGATGCAGATACGCAGTATTTT.

The genes are TRBV10-1 and TRBJ2-7; no firm D call. Deletions cut 1 base from V and 2 bases from J, with 6 bases between. This CDR3 region has 13 residues. Germline CDR1 WNHNN, CDR2 SYGVQD (reference sequence). The CDR3 DNA reads TGCGCCAGCAGTGAGTTTGGGACCTACGAGCAGTACTTC. It is translated as CASSEFGTYEQYF.

The rearrangement uses TRBV6-5 and TRBJ1-4; 10 bases align to TRBD1. There are 14 residues in the CDR3. The V and J ends lost 6 bases and 9 bases, in that order; junction bases with no gene match: 7. Germline V lookup: CDR1 MNHEY, CDR2 SVGAGI. The CDR3 DNA reads TGTGCCAGCAGCCAGACAGGGGGCGGGCAAAAACTGTTTTTT. Its protein is CASSQTGGGQKLFF.

V is TRBV5-1 and J is TRBJ2-2; 9 nucleotides agree with TRBD2. The V segment lost 3 bases and the J segment 6 bases; nucleotides outside the gene matches: 6. The CDR3 covers 15 residues. Germline V gene sequence: CDR1 SGHRS, CDR2 YFSETQ. The CDR3, as DNA: TGCGCCAGCAGCTCGGTAGCGGGAGCCCCCGGGGAGCTGTTTTTT. Translated: CASSSVAGAPGELFF.

The chain is built from TRBV7-2 and TRBJ1-4; 7 bases are shared with TRBD1. The CDR3 covers 15 residues. J was trimmed by 0 bases and V by 6 bases; bases with no gene match: 4. The V gene's germline CDR1 is SGHTA and CDR2 FQGNSA. CDR3 nucleotide sequence: TGTGCCAGCAGACGGGACAGCGCAACTAATGAAAAACTGTTTTTT. Translating gives CASRRDSATNEKLFF.

The V and J genes are TRBV11-3 and TRBJ2-7, with 11 bases matching TRBD2. Germline assignment: CDR1 SGHNT and CDR2 YENEEA. This CDR3 is built from 17 residues. Trimming at V came to 1 base and at J to 0 bases, leaving 5 bases not matched to a gene. The CDR3 coding sequence is TGTGCCAGCAGCTTAGGGGGGACTAGCGGCAGCTCCTACGAGCAGTACTTC. Translation gives CASSLGGTSGSSYEQYF.

The chain couples TRBV19 to TRBJ1-1, with TRBD1 as a possible D gene (5 bases). Germline CDR1 is LNHDA and CDR2 is SQIVND (reference sequence). V was cut by 5 bases and J by 5 bases, with 12 bases left in between. The CDR3 consists of 13 residues. The DNA of the CDR3 is TGTGCCAGTAGTTCCGGGGGAGGGACTGAAGCTTTCTTT. Its translation is CASSSGGGTEAFF. The full variable domain, in which reference TRBV19 and TRBJ1-1 provide the parts outside the CDR3, is DGGITQSPKYLFRKEGQNVTLSCEQNLNHDAMYWYRQDPGQGLRLIYYSQIVNDFQKGDIAEGYSVSREKKESFPLTVTSAQKNPTAFYLCASSSGGGTEAFFGQGTRLTVV.

The rearrangement uses TRBV7-2 and TRBJ1-2, with D possibly being TRBD1 (5 bases). The germline CDR1 and CDR2 sequences are SGHTA and FQGNSA. CDR3 size: 14 residues. Trimming removed 5 bases at V and 4 bases at J, with 14 bases between. The CDR3 protein is CASSPLGLSYGYTF. CDR3 nucleotides: TGTGCCAGCAGCCCCTTGGGACTGAGCTATGGCTACACCTTC. Supplemented by reference TRBV7-2 and TRBJ1-2, the full variable domain reads GAGVSQSPSNKVTEKGKDVELRCDPISGHTALYWYRQSLGQGLEFLIYFQGNSAPDKSGLPSDRFSAERTGGSVSTLTIQRTQQEDSAVYLCASSPLGLSYGYTFGSGTRLTVV.